This TCR beta chain appears in the sequencing data of a study of T cells in Graves' hyperthyroidism and ophthalmopathy (dated by TCRdb to about 2019). Some background on the complete study: Peripheral blood was sampled at the time of initial diagnosis, prior to any treatment. To identify distinguishing TCR V-J signatures, a discovery cohort of about 95 patients was used, comprising 43 with Graves' ophthalmopathy and 57 with stable Graves' hyperthyroidism. According to the paper, TCR Vbeta CDR3 sequencing was carried out on over 130 peripheral blood samples, which came from some 41 ophthalmopathy, around 75 hyperthyroidism and approximately 17 progressor patients. Once sampling was done, hyperthyroidism patients were given methimazole at a starting dose of 30 mg daily, whereas ophthalmopathy patients were given high-dose intravenous methylprednisolone. In addition, the study compared T-cell repertoires in thyroid tissue and in blood from several Graves' hyperthyroidism patients. Prospective prediction of ophthalmopathy was tested in an independent validation cohort consisting of 18 hyperthyroidism patients and around 16 patients who later progressed to ophthalmopathy. The roughly 91 discovery patients were randomly split 7:3 into training and test sets.

In this sample, this clonotype turned up once. Its antigen specificity is not known. There are no base qualities to consult, and no much larger clone falls within one base. A read on its own is weak evidence. The TCR beta CDR3 regions were amplified from RNA transcripts. For the first round of RT-PCR on the TCR CDR3, the HTBI primer set was used together with the Qiagen OneStep RT-PCR kit. A second multiplex PCR round built the libraries, followed by size selection and purification. Libraries were sequenced paired-end with 100 bp reads on an Illumina HiSeq2000. The original methods were these. SOAPnuke was used to process the raw data, throwing out any read that contained adapters or uncalled bases, had a mean Phred below 15, or lacked an exact constant-primer or identifier match. COPE v1.2.5 was used to merge the high-quality paired reads, and each unique nucleotide sequence was defined as a clonotype. Clonotypes were aligned to IMGT TRBV, TRBD and TRBJ reference segments using MiTCR v1.1. Only V-J combinations with frequency above 0.0001, covering 99% to 99.2% of repertoires, were analysed. A TCS score was defined as the ratio of F50 (clonal expansion) to E x V (chaos), with BLOSUM62-based TCRdist applied between CDR3 peptides within each V-J. Welch's t-statistics and random forest reduced approximately 520 V-J features to 13, which were used in a naive Bayes classifier (R e1071). The public reads were quality trimmed at Q25 with fastp and then assembled into clones with MiXCR by TCRdb, keeping productive beta chains. For every CDR3 protein sequence, its rows merge into one entry that carries the most common genes and DNA. The V and J calls reflect TCRdb's pipeline rather than the authors' work. The sample table contains roughly 300,000 distinct CDR3 sequences; only one count was recorded for 25% to 30% of them. Of the sample, 25% to 30% falls within the top ten clones.

Hyperthyroidism patients were aged 18 to 65 years and newly diagnosed, with disease duration of less than 2 months. The study excluded patients with uncontrolled infections, other autoimmune diseases, pregnancy or lactation. Diagnoses relied on clinical symptoms, serum thyroxine and TRAb, thyroid ultrasound and orbital computed tomography. Blood from progressor patients was drawn when they were first diagnosed with hyperthyroidism, before any ophthalmopathy symptoms appeared. PBMCs were isolated from 8 to 10 ml of fresh peripheral blood by Ficoll-Paque density gradient centrifugation. Progressor patients were first diagnosed with Graves' hyperthyroidism and then developed ophthalmopathy during follow-up. Total RNA was extracted using Trizol reagent, and RNA quality was assessed on an Agilent 2100 Bioanalyzer. Summary of the overall study and its limitations: In cross-validation, a model built on a 13 V-J signature told ophthalmopathy apart from stable hyperthyroidism with 87.88% sensitivity and approximately 84% specificity, and in testing the same model reached 80%/75%. In validation, progression to ophthalmopathy was predicted by the model with around 70% sensitivity and 72.22% specificity, a median of 6.5 months before onset. Most expanded thyroid clonotypes (frequency above 0.001) were also detected in blood, a finding suggesting that blood repertoires may reflect thyroid immune responses. No statistical method was used to fix the sample size in advance, and group allocation was not hidden from the investigators.

Sequencing was performed on blood. The TCR originated in a man aged 35 to 55 with Graves' hyperthyroidism that later progressed to Graves' ophthalmopathy.

The nucleotide sequence reads TGTGCCTGTAATCACGGGTCCTATGGCTACACCTTC. Its protein product is CACNHGSYGYTF. The chain is encoded by TRBV30 joined to TRBJ1-2; no confident D gene assignment can be made. Trimming at the junction amounts to 6 bases on V and 4 bases on J, and the germline ends lie 12 bases apart. The CDR3 holds 12 amino acids from the cysteine to the phenylalanine. The only DNA kept is the CDR3, 36 bases in frame from the first base. Looking up the germline V gene (reference sequence) yields CDR1 GTSNPN and CDR2 SVGIG.